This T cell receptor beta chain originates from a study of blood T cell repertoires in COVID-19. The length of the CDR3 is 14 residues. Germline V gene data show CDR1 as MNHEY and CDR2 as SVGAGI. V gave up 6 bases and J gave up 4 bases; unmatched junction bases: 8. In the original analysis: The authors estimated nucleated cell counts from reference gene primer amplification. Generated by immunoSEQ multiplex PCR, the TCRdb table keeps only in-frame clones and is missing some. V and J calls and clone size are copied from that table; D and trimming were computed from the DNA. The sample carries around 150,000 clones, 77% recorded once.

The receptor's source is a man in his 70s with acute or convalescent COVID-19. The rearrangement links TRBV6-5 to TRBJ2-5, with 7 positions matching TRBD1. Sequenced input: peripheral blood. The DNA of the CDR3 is TGTGCCAGCAGCCAACCGACAGGGCGAGAGACCCAGTACTTC. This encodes CASSQPTGRETQYF.